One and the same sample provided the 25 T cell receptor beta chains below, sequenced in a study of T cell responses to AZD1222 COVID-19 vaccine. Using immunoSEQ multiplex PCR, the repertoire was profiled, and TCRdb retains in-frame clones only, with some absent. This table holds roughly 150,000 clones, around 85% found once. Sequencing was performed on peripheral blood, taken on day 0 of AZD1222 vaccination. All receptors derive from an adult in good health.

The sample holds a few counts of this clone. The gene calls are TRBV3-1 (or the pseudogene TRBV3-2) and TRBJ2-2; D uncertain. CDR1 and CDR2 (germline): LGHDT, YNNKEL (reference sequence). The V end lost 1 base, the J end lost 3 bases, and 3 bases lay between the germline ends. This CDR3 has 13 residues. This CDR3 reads CASSQVDTGELFF. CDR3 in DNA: TGTGCCAGCAGCCAAGTCGACACCGGGGAGCTGTTTTTT.

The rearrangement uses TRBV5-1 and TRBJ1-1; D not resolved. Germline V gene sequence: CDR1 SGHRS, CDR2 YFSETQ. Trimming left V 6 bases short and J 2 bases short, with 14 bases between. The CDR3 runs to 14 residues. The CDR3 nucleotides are TGCGCCAGCACCGACGACGGATTCAACACTGAAGCTTTCTTT. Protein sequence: CASTDDGFNTEAFF.

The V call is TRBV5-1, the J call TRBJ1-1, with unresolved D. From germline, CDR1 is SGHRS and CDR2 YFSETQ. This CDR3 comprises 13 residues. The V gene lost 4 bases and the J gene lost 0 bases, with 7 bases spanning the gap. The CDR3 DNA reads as TGCGCCAGCAGCCCAGATATGAACACTGAAGCTTTCTTT. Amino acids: CASSPDMNTEAFF.

Written as DNA, the CDR3 is TGTGCCAGTAGTATCAGACAGGGTCAGCCCCAGCATTTT. It is translated as CASSIRQGQPQHF. The J gene is TRBJ1-5, the V gene TRBV19; 7 bases align to TRBD1. This CDR3 is 13 amino acids long. V lost 3 bases, J lost 6 bases, and 2 bases stayed unmatched. The germline CDR1 and CDR2 sequences are LNHDA and SQIVND (reference sequence).

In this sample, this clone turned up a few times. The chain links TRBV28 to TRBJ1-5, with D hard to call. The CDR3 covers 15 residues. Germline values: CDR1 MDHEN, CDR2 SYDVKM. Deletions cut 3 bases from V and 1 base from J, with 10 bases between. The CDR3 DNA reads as TGTGCCAGCAGTTTCGTTCTTCCGAGCAATCAGCCCCAGCATTTT. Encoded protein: CASSFVLPSNQPQHF.

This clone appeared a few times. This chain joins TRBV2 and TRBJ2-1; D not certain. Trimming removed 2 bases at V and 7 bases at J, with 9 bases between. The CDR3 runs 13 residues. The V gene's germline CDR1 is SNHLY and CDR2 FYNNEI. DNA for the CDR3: TGTGCCAGCAGTGAATTACCCTTTAATGAGCAGTTCTTC. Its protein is CASSELPFNEQFF.

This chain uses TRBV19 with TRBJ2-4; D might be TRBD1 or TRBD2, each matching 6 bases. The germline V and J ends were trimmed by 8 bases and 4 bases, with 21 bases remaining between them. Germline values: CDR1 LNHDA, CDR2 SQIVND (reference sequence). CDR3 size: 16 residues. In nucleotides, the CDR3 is TGTGCCAGTCAGGGACACTTCGGGGGATTTAAAAACATTCAGTACTTC. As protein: CASQGHFGGFKNIQYF.

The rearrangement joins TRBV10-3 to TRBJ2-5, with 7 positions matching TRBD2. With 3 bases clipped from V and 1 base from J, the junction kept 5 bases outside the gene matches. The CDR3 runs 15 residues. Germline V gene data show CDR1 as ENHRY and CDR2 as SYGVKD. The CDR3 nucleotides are TGTGCCATCAGTGAAGAAGGGAGGGGCCAAGAGACCCAGTACTTC. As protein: CAISEEGRGQETQYF.

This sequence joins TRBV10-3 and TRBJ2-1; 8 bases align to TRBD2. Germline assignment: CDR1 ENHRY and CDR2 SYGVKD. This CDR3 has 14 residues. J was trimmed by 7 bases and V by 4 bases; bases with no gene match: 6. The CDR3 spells CAISAGTRRNEQFF. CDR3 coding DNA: TGTGCCATCAGTGCCGGGACTAGGCGGAATGAGCAGTTCTTC.

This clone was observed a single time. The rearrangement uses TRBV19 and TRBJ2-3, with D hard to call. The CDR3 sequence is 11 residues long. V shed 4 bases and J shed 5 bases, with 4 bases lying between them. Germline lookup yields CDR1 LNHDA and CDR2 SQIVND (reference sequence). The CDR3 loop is CASSTRDTQYF. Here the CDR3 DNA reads TGTGCCAGTAGTACTCGAGATACGCAGTATTTT.

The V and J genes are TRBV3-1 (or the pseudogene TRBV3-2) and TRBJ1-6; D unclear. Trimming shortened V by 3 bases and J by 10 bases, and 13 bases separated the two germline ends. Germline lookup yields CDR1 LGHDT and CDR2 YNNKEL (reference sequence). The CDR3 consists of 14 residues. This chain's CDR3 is CASSHRLVGSPLHF. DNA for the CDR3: TGTGCCAGCAGCCATAGACTGGTGGGATCACCCCTCCACTTT.

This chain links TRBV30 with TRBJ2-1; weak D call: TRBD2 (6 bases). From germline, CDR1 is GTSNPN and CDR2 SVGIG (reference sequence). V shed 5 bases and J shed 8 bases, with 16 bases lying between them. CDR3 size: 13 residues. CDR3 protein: CAWESGSRHEQFF. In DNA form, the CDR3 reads TGTGCCTGGGAGAGCGGGTCCCGCCATGAGCAGTTCTTC.

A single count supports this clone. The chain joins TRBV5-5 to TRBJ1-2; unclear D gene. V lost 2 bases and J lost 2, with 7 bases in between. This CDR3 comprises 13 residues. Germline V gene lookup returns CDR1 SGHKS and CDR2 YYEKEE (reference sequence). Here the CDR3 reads CASSFWANYGYTF. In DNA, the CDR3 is TGTGCCAGCAGCTTCTGGGCCAACTATGGCTACACCTTC. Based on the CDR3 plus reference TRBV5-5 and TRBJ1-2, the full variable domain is DAGVTQSPTHLIKTRGQQVTLRCSPISGHKSVSWYQQVLGQGPQFIFQYYEKEERGRGNFPDRFSARQFPNYSSELNVNALLLGDSALYLCASSFWANYGYTFGSGTRLTVV.

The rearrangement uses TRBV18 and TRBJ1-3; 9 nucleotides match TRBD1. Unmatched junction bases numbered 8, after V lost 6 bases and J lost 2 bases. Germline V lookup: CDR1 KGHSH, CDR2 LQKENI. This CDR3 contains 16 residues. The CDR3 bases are TGTGCCAGCTCGGCCGGGACAGGGAACACTGGAAACACCATATATTTT. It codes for CASSAGTGNTGNTIYF.

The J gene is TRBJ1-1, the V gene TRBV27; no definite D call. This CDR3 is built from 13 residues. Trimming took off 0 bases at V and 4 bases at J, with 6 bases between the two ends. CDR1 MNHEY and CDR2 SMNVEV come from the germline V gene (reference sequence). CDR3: CASSLSGFTEAFF. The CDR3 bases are TGTGCCAGCAGTTTATCGGGATTCACTGAAGCTTTCTTT.

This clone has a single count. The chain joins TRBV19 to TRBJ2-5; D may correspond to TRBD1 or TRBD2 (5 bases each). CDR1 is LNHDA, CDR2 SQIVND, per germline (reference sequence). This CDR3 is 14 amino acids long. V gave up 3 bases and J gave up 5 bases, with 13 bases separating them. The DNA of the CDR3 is TGTGCCAGTAGTATCCGGGACGTCTATGAGACCCAGTACTTC. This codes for CASSIRDVYETQYF.

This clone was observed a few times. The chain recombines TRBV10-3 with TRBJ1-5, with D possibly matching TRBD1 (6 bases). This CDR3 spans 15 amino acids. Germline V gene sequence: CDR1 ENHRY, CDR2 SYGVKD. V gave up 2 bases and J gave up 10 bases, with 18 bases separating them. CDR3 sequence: CAISETRTESFPQHF. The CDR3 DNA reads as TGTGCCATCAGTGAGACTCGGACAGAATCCTTTCCCCAGCATTTT.

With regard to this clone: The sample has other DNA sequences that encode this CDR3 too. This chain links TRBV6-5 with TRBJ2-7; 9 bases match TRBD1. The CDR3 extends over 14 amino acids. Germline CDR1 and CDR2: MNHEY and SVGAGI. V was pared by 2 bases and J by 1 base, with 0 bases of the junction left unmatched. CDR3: CASSYGQGSYEQYF. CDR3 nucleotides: TGTGCCAGCAGTTACGGACAGGGGTCCTACGAGCAGTACTTC.

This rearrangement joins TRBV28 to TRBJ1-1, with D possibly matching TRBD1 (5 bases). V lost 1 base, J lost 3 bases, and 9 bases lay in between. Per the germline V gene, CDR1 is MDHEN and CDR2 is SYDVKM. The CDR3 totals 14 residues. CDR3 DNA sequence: TGTGCCAGCAGTTTATTCGGGGGTTACACTGAAGCTTTCTTT. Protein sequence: CASSLFGGYTEAFF.

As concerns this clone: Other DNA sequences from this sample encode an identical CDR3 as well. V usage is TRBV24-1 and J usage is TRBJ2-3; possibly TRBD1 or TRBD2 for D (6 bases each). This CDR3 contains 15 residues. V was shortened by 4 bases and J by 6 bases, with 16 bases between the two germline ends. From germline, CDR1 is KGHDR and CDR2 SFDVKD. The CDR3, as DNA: TGTGCCACCAGTGACCCGAGGGGGGCGGGGGATACGCAGTATTTT. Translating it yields CATSDPRGAGDTQYF.

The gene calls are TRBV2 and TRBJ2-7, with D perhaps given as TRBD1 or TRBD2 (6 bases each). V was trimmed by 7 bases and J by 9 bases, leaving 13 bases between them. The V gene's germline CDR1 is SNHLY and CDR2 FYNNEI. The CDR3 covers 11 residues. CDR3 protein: CASTGGSGQYF. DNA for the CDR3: TGTGCCAGCACCGGGGGCAGCGGGCAGTACTTC.

CDR3 sequence (DNA): TGTGCCAGCAGCTTAGCCGGGGGCCGCGACACCGGGGAGCTGTTTTTT. This gives the protein CASSLAGGRDTGELFF. This chain links TRBV7-2 with TRBJ2-2; D possibly uses TRBD1 or TRBD2 (6 bases each). CDR3 length equals 16 residues. Germline assignment: CDR1 SGHTA and CDR2 FQGNSA. V shed 0 bases and J shed 3 bases, with 11 bases lying between them.

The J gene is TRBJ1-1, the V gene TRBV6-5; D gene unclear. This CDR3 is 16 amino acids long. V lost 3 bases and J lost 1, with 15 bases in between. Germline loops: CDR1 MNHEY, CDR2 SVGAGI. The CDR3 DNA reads TGTGCCAGCAGTTATTATTCGCGGCGACAGAACACTGAAGCTTTCTTT. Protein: CASSYYSRRQNTEAFF.

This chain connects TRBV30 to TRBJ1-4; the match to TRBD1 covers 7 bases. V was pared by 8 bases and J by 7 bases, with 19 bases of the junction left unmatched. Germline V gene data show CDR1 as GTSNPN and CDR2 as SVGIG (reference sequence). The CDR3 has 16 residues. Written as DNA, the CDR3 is TGTGCCAGGAAGGAGAAGTGGACAGGCGGGGGTGAAAAACTGTTTTTT. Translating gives CARKEKWTGGGEKLFF.

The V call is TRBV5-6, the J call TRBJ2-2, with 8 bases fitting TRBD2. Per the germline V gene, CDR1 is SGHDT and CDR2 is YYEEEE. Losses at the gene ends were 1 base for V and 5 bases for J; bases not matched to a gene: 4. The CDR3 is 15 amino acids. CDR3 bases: TGTGCCAGCAGCTTGCCAGCGGGAGTTACCGGGGAGCTGTTTTTT. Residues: CASSLPAGVTGELFF.